Following are 14 T cell receptor beta chains from one sample sequenced in a study of T cell responses to AZD1222 COVID-19 vaccine. The table came from immunoSEQ multiplex PCR; TCRdb's copy has only in-frame clones and leaves some out. The sample lists some 120,000 clones, around nine tenths occurring once. The sample in question was peripheral blood, obtained 28 days after the second dose of the MenACWY control vaccine. These receptors were obtained from an adult who received the MenACWY meningococcal vaccine as a control.

This sequence joins TRBV7-3 and TRBJ2-1; D is unclear. The CDR3 contains 14 residues. The germline V gene has CDR1 SGHTA and CDR2 FQGTGA. With 0 bases removed from V and 4 bases from J, the gap between germline ends came to 7 bases. The CDR3 loop is CASSLTDDYNEQFF. In nucleotides, the CDR3 is TGTGCCAGCAGCTTAACTGACGATTACAATGAGCAGTTCTTC. Variable domain in full (rest from reference TRBV7-3 and TRBJ2-1): GAGVSQTPSNKVTEKGKYVELRCDPISGHTALYWYRQSLGQGPEFLIYFQGTGAADDSGLPNDRFFAVRPEGSVSTLKIQRTERGDSAVYLCASSLTDDYNEQFFGPGTRLTVL.

The chain joins TRBV7-9 to TRBJ2-1; D ambiguous. V shed 5 bases and J shed 6 bases, with 11 bases lying between them. Germline V gives CDR1 SEHNR, CDR2 FQNEAQ (reference sequence). This CDR3 has 13 residues. CDR3 region: CASSHRVGNEQFF. The CDR3 region has the DNA TGTGCCAGCAGCCACCGGGTTGGCAATGAGCAGTTCTTC.

In this sample, this clone turned up once. The V gene is TRBV28, the J gene TRBJ2-3; 10 nucleotides align to TRBD1. The CDR3 sequence is 13 residues long. V was clipped by 9 bases and J by 7 bases; unmatched bases: 7. Per germline, CDR1 MDHEN and CDR2 SYDVKM. For the CDR3, the DNA is TGTGCCAGTCGGGACAGGGGTTTGAATACGCAGTATTTT. Amino acid sequence: CASRDRGLNTQYF.

The rearrangement joins TRBV10-3 to TRBJ1-4; TRBD1 aligns across 7 bases. The CDR3 is 13 amino acids. Germline V CDR1 and CDR2: ENHRY, SYGVKD. Losses at the gene ends were 11 bases for V and 3 bases for J; bases not matched to a gene: 6. The CDR3 DNA follows: TGTGCCGCCAAGGGGGCAGCTAATGAAAAACTGTTTTTT. This encodes CAAKGAANEKLFF.

The table lists this clone with a few counts. The chain couples TRBV6-5 to TRBJ2-2; TRBD1 aligns across 8 bases. The CDR3 runs to 14 residues. V lost 6 bases to trimming and J lost 6 bases; unmatched junction nucleotides: 6. The germline V gene has CDR1 MNHEY and CDR2 SVGAGI. DNA for the CDR3: TGTGCCAGCAGAGCAGGGGGCGAGGCCGGGGAGCTGTTTTTT. It is translated as CASRAGGEAGELFF.

The chain joins TRBV19 to TRBJ1-5; D unclear. This CDR3 comprises 14 residues. V was pared by 6 bases and J by 1 base, with 10 bases between. Germline lookup yields CDR1 LNHDA and CDR2 SQIVND (reference sequence). Written as DNA, the CDR3 is TGTGCCAGTAGAGAGGTCGGCAGCAATCAGCCCCAGCATTTT. Protein product: CASREVGSNQPQHF.

This clone was detected once. The CDR3 loop reads CASSFIGGALTRETQYF. DNA for the CDR3: TGCGCCAGCAGCTTTATAGGTGGAGCGCTGACTCGGGAGACCCAGTACTTC. The V gene is TRBV5-1, the J gene TRBJ2-5; D gene ambiguous. The CDR3 runs to 17 residues. V gave up 2 bases and J gave up 5 bases, with 22 bases separating them. Germline CDR1 and CDR2: SGHRS and YFSETQ.

The gene calls are TRBV7-6 and TRBJ1-1; D gene uncertain. V was trimmed by 2 bases and J by 5 bases, leaving 6 bases between them. Germline CDR1 is SGHVS and CDR2 is FNYEAQ. The CDR3 loop spans 12 amino acids. The CDR3 sequence is CASSLWGTEAFF. CDR3 nucleotide sequence: TGTGCCAGCAGCTTATGGGGTACTGAAGCTTTCTTT.

The rearrangement uses TRBV19 and TRBJ2-2; 16 nucleotides align to TRBD2. Germline V gene data show CDR1 as LNHDA and CDR2 as SQIVND (reference sequence). The CDR3 has 20 amino acids. Trimming at V came to 7 bases and at J to 8 bases, leaving 19 bases not matched to a gene. Here the CDR3 reads CASIAYPGTSGRVYVGELFF. As DNA, the CDR3 is TGTGCCAGTATTGCCTACCCCGGGACTAGCGGGAGGGTCTACGTGGGGGAGCTGTTTTTT.

CDR3 sequence (DNA): TGTGCCAGCAGCTTAGTAGGACGGGGATCCACCGGGGAGCTGTTTTTT. This gives the protein CASSLVGRGSTGELFF. This chain connects TRBV7-2 to TRBJ2-2; a weak D match, TRBD2 (5 bases). CDR1 and CDR2 from the germline V gene are SGHTA and FQGNSA. The V end was cut by 1 base, the J end by 4 bases, with 13 bases between. The length of the CDR3 is 16 residues. Filled out from reference TRBV7-2 and TRBJ2-2, the complete variable domain reads GAGVSQSPSNKVTEKGKDVELRCDPISGHTALYWYRQSLGQGLEFLIYFQGNSAPDKSGLPSDRFSAERTGGSVSTLTIQRTQQEDSAVYLCASSLVGRGSTGELFFGEGSRLTVL.

V gene TRBV20-1 combines with J gene TRBJ1-6; the D gene is possibly TRBD1 (5 bases). Germline CDR1 DFQATT, CDR2 SNEGSKA (reference sequence). The CDR3 runs 16 residues. V lost 3 bases, J lost 5 bases, and 17 bases lay in between. The CDR3 nucleotides read TGCAGTGCTAGTTCTGGGGGACTCCCACATAATTCACCCCTCCACTTT. Protein sequence: CSASSGGLPHNSPLHF.

The rearrangement uses TRBV2 and TRBJ2-7; D unclear. This CDR3 is 14 amino acids long. Trimming removed 3 bases from V and 1 base from J, with 10 bases in between. Per germline, CDR1 SNHLY and CDR2 FYNNEI. The DNA for the CDR3 is TGTGCCAGCAGTGATGGCACCGTTTCCTACGAGCAGTACTTC. Protein sequence: CASSDGTVSYEQYF.

The V gene is TRBV7-3, the J gene TRBJ2-3; 8 nucleotides align to TRBD1. The V and J ends lost 5 bases and 3 bases, in that order; junction bases with no gene match: 1. The V gene's germline CDR1 is SGHTA and CDR2 FQGTGA. This CDR3 region has 13 residues. The CDR3 loop reads CASSRQGTDTQYF. The DNA of the CDR3 is TGTGCCAGCAGCAGACAGGGGACAGATACGCAGTATTTT.

The rearrangement uses TRBV5-6 and TRBJ2-7, with D perhaps TRBD1 or TRBD2 (5 bases each). The CDR3 has 16 residues. The germline V and J ends were trimmed by 0 bases and 0 bases, with 13 bases remaining between them. Per the germline V gene, CDR1 is SGHDT and CDR2 is YYEEEE. CDR3 loop: CASSLAGAAGSYEQYV. The CDR3 nucleotides are TGTGCCAGCAGCTTGGCCGGGGCCGCTGGCTCCTACGAGCAGTACGTC.